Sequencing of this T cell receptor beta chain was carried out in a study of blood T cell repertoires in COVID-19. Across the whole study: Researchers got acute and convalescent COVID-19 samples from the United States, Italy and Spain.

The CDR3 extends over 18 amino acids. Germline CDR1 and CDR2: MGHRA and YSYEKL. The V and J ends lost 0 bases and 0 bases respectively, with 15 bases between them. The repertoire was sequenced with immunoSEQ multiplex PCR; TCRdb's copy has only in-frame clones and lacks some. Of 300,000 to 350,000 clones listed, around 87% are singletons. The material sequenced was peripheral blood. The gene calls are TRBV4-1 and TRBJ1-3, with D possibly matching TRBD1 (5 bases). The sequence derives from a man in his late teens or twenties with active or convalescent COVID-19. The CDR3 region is CASSQDLRGRISGNTIYF. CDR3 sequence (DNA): TGCGCCAGCAGCCAAGATTTAAGGGGCCGCATCTCTGGAAACACCATATATTTT.